This T cell receptor (beta chain) was captured by sequencing in a study of OX40 agonist ivuxolimab in advanced cancers. About the study as a whole: Ivuxolimab, which targeted the costimulatory receptor OX40 (CD134), was an agonistic, fully human IgG2 monoclonal antibody. Peripheral TCRbeta sequencing was intended to test whether TCR sequence diversity was altered and clonal T-cell expansion was caused by ivuxolimab. Patients were allowed to have had prior anti-PD-1, anti-PD-L1 or anti-CTLA-4 therapy, and approximately 40% of the dose-escalation patients had previously received checkpoint inhibitors. The paper reports the monotherapy dose-escalation portion (N of about 47 patients) of the phase I ivuxolimab trial. Intravenous ivuxolimab was administered to patients every 2 weeks at six dose levels: 0.01, 0.1, 0.3, 1.5, 3 and 10 mg/kg. In the dose-escalation cohort, approximately 82% of patients were male, and the mean age was roughly 56 years with a range of roughly 20 to 80. Partial responses occurred in three dose-escalation patients, of whom one had hepatocellular carcinoma and two had cutaneous melanoma. Of the roughly 51 patients in dose escalation, around 20 had hepatocellular carcinoma, approximately 15 had melanoma, 9 had renal cell carcinoma and 9 had head and neck cancer.

Beyond this particular receptor, the publication reports: After ivuxolimab, more expanded clones were found on average in CD8+ T cells than in CD4+ T cells. Which antigens the clonally expanded peripheral T cells were specific for was not determined. Clonal expansion of both CD4+ and CD8+ blood T cells was observed from baseline to week 6 at doses 0.1 to 3.0 mg/kg. Low levels of normalized T-cell clonal expansion were also seen in some patients who did not respond. In partial responders in the 0.1-3.0 mg/kg groups, normalized peripheral clonal expansion was found to be among the lowest, especially among CD8+ T cells.

Genomic DNA was isolated from the sorted cells so that the TCRbeta CDR3 region could be sequenced. TCRbeta CDR3 regions were sequenced using the immunoSEQ Assay. TCRdb holds this immuneACCESS table with in-frame rearrangements only. Some clones are missing; in checked studies, unresolved V genes explain under half, and the rest has no known cause. A total of 35,000 or so clones appear in this sample, roughly 86% of them only once. Together, the top ten hold 1.9% of the sample. Patients with a history of autoimmune disease or receiving systemic immunosuppression were excluded from the trial. In every dose cohort, peripheral blood was drawn for TCR sequencing at baseline, cycle 4 day 1, and cycle 7 day 1. Samples came from an open-label, multicenter, first-in-human phase I dose-escalation trial of ivuxolimab. Adults with locally advanced or metastatic melanoma, renal cell, hepatocellular, or head and neck squamous cell carcinoma were enrolled in the trial. CD4+ and CD8+ T cells were sorted separately from peripheral blood before TCR sequencing.

In the case of this clone: Which antigen it targets is not known. Per-base qualities were not stored, and no clone one base away is much larger.

Including cysteine and phenylalanine, the CDR3 has 10 amino acids. Of all the DNA, just the CDR3 is kept, 30 bases in frame from base 1. Trimming costs V 6 bases and J 5 bases, and their ends lie 4 bases apart. The germline V gene (reference sequence) sets CDR1 to SEHNR and CDR2 to FQNEAQ. The origin of this receptor is an adult with an advanced solid tumor such as melanoma, head and neck, liver or kidney cancer. Sequencing used CD4+ or CD8+ T cells sorted from blood, obtained in a trial of the OX40 agonist ivuxolimab. The chain links TRBV7-9 with TRBJ2-5; no D gene call is confident. The DNA sequence is TGTGCCAGCAGTCACGAGACCCAGTACTTC. Its product reads: CASSHETQYF.